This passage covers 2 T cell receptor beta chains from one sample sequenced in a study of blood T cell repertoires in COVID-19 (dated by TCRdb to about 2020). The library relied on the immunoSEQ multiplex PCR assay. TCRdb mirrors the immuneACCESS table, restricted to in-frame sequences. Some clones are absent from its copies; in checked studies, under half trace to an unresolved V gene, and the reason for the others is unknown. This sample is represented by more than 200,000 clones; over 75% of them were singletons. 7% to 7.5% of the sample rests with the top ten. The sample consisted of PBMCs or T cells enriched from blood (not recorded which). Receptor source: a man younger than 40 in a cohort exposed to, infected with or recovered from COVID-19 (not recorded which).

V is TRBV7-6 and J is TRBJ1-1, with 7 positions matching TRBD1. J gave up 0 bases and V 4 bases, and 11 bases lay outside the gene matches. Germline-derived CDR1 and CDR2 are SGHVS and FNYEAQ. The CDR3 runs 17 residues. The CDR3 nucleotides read TGTGCCAGCAGCTCCCCCCGGGCGGGACAGTTGAACACTGAAGCTTTCTTT. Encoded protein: CASSSPRAGQLNTEAFF.

CDR3 residues: CASSQFQGGRALNQPQHF. In nucleotides, the CDR3 is TGTGCCAGCAGCCAATTTCAGGGGGGAAGGGCCCTTAATCAGCCCCAGCATTTT. V usage is TRBV6-2 or TRBV6-3 and J usage is TRBJ1-5; 7 positions match TRBD1. The CDR3 has 18 amino acids. J lost 4 bases, V lost 6 bases, and 18 bases had no gene match. Looked up from germline, CDR1 is MNHEY and CDR2 is SVGEGT.